This T cell receptor beta chain was sequenced during a study of blood T cell repertoires in COVID-19. After removal of 2 bases from V and 4 bases from J, the junction contained 4 bases not matched to a gene. This CDR3 contains 14 residues. Looked up from germline, CDR1 is KGHSH and CDR2 is LQKENI. TCRdb's table, derived via immunoSEQ multiplex PCR, lists solely in-frame clones and lacks some. The table has roughly 66,000 clones, approximately 90% seen once; the top ten hold about 7.3%. Material for sequencing was peripheral blood. This chain joins TRBV18 and TRBJ2-7; 8 nucleotides agree with TRBD1. The sequence was collected from a human donor in a cohort sampled during active COVID-19. The CDR3 DNA follows: TGTGCCAGCTCACCATACAGGGGGAGATACGAGCAGTACTTC. Protein product: CASSPYRGRYEQYF.